The 10 T cell receptor beta chains below were found in one sample sequenced in a study of T cell responses to AZD1222 COVID-19 vaccine. The method was immunoSEQ multiplex PCR; TCRdb's version includes in-frame clones alone and lacks a portion of them. The sample carries 140,000 to 150,000 clones, around 89% recorded once. The sample consisted of peripheral blood, taken on day 0 of AZD1222 vaccination. The receptors stem from an adult in good health.

The rearrangement links TRBV19 to TRBJ1-3; tentative D call: TRBD1 (6 bases). Germline CDR1 is LNHDA and CDR2 is SQIVND (reference sequence). V was shortened by 5 bases and J by 4 bases, with 15 bases between the two germline ends. The CDR3 sequence is 15 residues long. The CDR3 sequence: CASSDTGMRGNTIYF. The CDR3 DNA sequence: TGTGCCAGTAGTGATACAGGGATGAGGGGAAACACCATATATTTT.

The J gene is TRBJ2-2, the V gene TRBV19, with D hard to call. V lost 6 bases and J lost 6, with 14 bases in between. The CDR3 spans 14 residues. Per the germline V gene, CDR1 is LNHDA and CDR2 is SQIVND (reference sequence). CDR3 in amino acids: CASSMWLEAGELFF. As DNA, the CDR3 is TGTGCCAGTAGCATGTGGTTAGAGGCCGGGGAGCTGTTTTTT.

CDR3 loop: CASSLGTSGGLGELFF. The CDR3 DNA is TGTGCCAGCAGCTTAGGGACTAGCGGGGGCCTCGGGGAGCTGTTTTTT. V is TRBV11-3 and J is TRBJ2-2, with 13 nucleotides matching TRBD2. With 1 base clipped from V and 7 bases from J, the junction kept 3 bases outside the gene matches. Germline V CDR1 and CDR2: SGHNT, YENEEA. The CDR3 contains 16 residues.

The chain uses TRBV3-1 (or the pseudogene TRBV3-2) and TRBJ1-5; D is ambiguous. The germline V gene has CDR1 LGHDT and CDR2 YNNKEL (reference sequence). The CDR3 totals 15 residues. The ends were cut back, 5 bases at V and 2 bases at J, with 13 bases in the middle. The CDR3 here is CASSSTRVGNQPQHF. The CDR3 region has the DNA TGTGCCAGCAGCTCCACCCGGGTGGGCAATCAGCCCCAGCATTTT.

This clone was counted once. This chain joins TRBV19 and TRBJ2-6; TRBD2 is a possible D gene (6 bases). Germline V CDR1 and CDR2: LNHDA, SQIVND (reference sequence). Trimming took off 4 bases at V and 1 base at J, with 8 bases between the two ends. This CDR3 comprises 15 residues. Written as DNA, the CDR3 is TGTGCCAGTAGTACCGGGAGATCTGGGGCCAACGTCCTGACTTTC. This encodes CASSTGRSGANVLTF. The full variable domain, with the rest looked up from reference TRBV19 and TRBJ2-6, is DGGITQSPKYLFRKEGQNVTLSCEQNLNHDAMYWYRQDPGQGLRLIYYSQIVNDFQKGDIAEGYSVSREKKESFPLTVTSAQKNPTAFYLCASSTGRSGANVLTFGAGSRLTVL.

The chain has TRBV30 and TRBJ1-5; D remains unclear. The V end was cut by 5 bases, the J end by 4 bases, with 9 bases between. This CDR3 has 12 residues. Germline V lookup: CDR1 GTSNPN, CDR2 SVGIG (reference sequence). This chain's CDR3 is CAWGLGNQPQHF. The CDR3 nucleotides are TGTGCCTGGGGGTTGGGGAATCAGCCCCAGCATTTT.

Regarding this clone: Other DNA sequences within the sample encode an identical CDR3. J is TRBJ1-5 and V is TRBV5-6; D is unresolved. CDR3 length: 13 amino acids. The germline gives CDR1 SGHDT, CDR2 YYEEEE. The germline V and J ends were trimmed by 3 bases and 4 bases, with 8 bases remaining between them. The CDR3 is CASSSGLNQPQHF. The CDR3 region has the DNA TGTGCCAGCAGCTCCGGACTGAATCAGCCCCAGCATTTT.

V gene TRBV5-1 combines with J gene TRBJ1-2, with D unclear. Germline CDR1 reads SGHRS; CDR2 reads YFSETQ. This CDR3 is built from 14 residues. V was pared by 0 bases and J by 1 base, with 7 bases between. The CDR3 DNA follows: TGCGCCAGCAGCTTGGAGTGGGGTAACTATGGCTACACCTTC. Amino acid sequence: CASSLEWGNYGYTF.

In its sample, this clone was seen once. The chain uses TRBV19 and TRBJ2-2, with no clear D. The V gene's germline CDR1 is LNHDA and CDR2 SQIVND (reference sequence). The CDR3 is 13 amino acids. V lost 7 bases and J 2 bases, leaving 8 bases between the germline ends. The CDR3 DNA follows: TGTGCCAGTAATCGGGTAAACACCGGGGAGCTGTTTTTT. Its translation is CASNRVNTGELFF.

The chain couples TRBV7-8 to TRBJ2-2; weak D call: TRBD2 (5 bases). The V end lost 3 bases, the J end lost 4 bases, and 12 bases lay between the germline ends. The CDR3 totals 15 residues. Germline CDR1 reads SGHVS; CDR2 reads FQNEAQ. The CDR3 loop is CASSFRRLSTGELFF. CDR3 sequence (DNA): TGTGCCAGCAGCTTCCGGAGGCTTAGCACCGGGGAGCTGTTTTTT. Drawing the rest from reference TRBV7-8 and TRBJ2-2, the complete variable domain is GAGVSQSPRYKVAKRGQDVALRCDPISGHVSLFWYQQALGQGPEFLTYFQNEAQLDKSGLPSDRFFAERPEGSVSTLKIQRTQQEDSAVYLCASSFRRLSTGELFFGEGSRLTVL.